This T cell receptor (beta chain) was recorded in a study of cytomegalovirus exposure and HLA in healthy donors. The ends were cut back, 2 bases at V and 8 bases at J, with 18 bases in the middle. This CDR3 is 16 amino acids long. CDR1 is SGHVS, CDR2 FQNEAQ, per germline. On this clone: Its matching antigen is unknown.

Regarding the study as a whole: Investigators reported some 150 TCR beta chains as tied to cytomegalovirus. Cytomegalovirus status was reportedly diagnosed by the classifier with high specificity and sensitivity.

PCR primers comprised 60 Vbeta and 13 Jbeta primers. Produced via immunoSEQ multiplex PCR; TCRdb's table is partial and in-frame only. The sample holds some 170,000 clones, 65% to 80% seen once. The receptor was isolated from a man aged 35 to 55 in good health and CMV-seronegative. Sample: PBMCs. The chain employs TRBV7-8 and TRBJ1-4; D gene unclear. CDR3 region: CASSLRGSGLKEKLFF. CDR3 in DNA: TGTGCCAGCAGCTTACGAGGGAGCGGGCTAAAAGAAAAACTGTTTTTT.